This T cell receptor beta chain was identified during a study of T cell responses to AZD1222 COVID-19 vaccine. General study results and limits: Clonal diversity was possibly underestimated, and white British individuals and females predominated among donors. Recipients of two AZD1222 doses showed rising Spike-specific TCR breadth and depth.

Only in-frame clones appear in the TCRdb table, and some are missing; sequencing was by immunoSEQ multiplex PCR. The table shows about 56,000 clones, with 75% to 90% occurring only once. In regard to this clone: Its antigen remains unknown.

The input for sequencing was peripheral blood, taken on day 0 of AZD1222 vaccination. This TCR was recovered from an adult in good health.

The CDR3 is CASSYVRDYEQYF. The CDR3 DNA reads TGTGCCAGCAGTTACGTCAGGGACTACGAGCAGTACTTC. The J gene is TRBJ2-7, the V gene TRBV6-5; maybe TRBD1 (5 bases). Germline CDR1 and CDR2: MNHEY and SVGAGI. The length of the CDR3 is 13 residues. V lost 2 bases and J lost 3, with 8 bases in between.